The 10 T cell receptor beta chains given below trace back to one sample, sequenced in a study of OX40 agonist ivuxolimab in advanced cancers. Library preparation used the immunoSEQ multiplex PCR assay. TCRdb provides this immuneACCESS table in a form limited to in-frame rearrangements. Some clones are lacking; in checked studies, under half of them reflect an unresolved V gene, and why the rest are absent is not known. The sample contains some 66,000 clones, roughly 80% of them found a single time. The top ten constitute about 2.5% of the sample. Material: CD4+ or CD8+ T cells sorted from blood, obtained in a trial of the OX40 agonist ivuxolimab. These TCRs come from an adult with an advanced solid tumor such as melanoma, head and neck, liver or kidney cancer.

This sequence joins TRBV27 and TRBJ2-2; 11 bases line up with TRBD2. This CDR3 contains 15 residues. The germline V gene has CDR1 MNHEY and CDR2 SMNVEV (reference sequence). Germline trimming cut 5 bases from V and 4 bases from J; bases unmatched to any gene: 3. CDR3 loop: CASSPGLAGTGELFF. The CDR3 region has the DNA TGTGCCAGCAGTCCCGGACTAGCGGGCACCGGGGAGCTGTTTTTT.

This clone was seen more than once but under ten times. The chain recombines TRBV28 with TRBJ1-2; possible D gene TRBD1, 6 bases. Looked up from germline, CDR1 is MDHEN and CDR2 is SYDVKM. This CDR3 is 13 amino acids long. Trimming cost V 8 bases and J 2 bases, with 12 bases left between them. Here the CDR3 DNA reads TGTGCCAGCGACAGGACTGGCAACTATGGCTACACCTTC. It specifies CASDRTGNYGYTF.

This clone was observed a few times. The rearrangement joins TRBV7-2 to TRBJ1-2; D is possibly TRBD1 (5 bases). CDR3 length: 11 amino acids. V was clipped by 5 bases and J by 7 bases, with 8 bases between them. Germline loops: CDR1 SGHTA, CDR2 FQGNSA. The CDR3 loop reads CASSPRGGYTF. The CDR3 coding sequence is TGTGCCAGCAGCCCGAGGGGTGGCTACACCTTC.

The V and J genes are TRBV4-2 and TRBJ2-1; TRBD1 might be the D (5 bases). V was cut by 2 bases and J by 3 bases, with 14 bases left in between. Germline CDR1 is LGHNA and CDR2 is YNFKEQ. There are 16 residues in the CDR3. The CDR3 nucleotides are TGTGCCAGCAGCCAATCGGGCAGGGTGGACTACAATGAGCAGTTCTTC. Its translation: CASSQSGRVDYNEQFF.

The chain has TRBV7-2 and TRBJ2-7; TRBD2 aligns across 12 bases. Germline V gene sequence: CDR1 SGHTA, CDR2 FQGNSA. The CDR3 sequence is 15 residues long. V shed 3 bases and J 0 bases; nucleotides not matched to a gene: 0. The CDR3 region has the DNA TGTGCCAGCAGCTTGACTAGCGGGAGCTCCTACGAGCAGTACTTC. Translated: CASSLTSGSSYEQYF.

The CDR3 nucleotides read TGTGCCAGCAGTCACCCCGTCGTTATCCACGAGCAGTACTTC. Amino acid sequence: CASSHPVVIHEQYF. The rearrangement joins TRBV7-9 to TRBJ2-7; no clear D gene. CDR3 length: 14 amino acids. CDR1 and CDR2 (germline): SEHNR, FQNEAQ (reference sequence). V was clipped by 6 bases and J by 5 bases, with 17 bases between them.

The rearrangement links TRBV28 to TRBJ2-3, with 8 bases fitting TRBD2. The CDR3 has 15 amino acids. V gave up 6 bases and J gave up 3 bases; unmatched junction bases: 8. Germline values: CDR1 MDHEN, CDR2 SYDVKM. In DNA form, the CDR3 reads TGTGCCAGCAGAACAGCGGGAGTCGGTACAGATACGCAGTATTTT. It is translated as CASRTAGVGTDTQYF.

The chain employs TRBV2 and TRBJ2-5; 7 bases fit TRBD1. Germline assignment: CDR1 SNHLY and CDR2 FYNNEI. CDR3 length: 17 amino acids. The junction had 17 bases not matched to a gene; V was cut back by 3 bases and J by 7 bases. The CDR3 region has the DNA TGTGCCAGCAGTGACCTGGCGACAGGGCTCCTTTGGGGGACCCAGTACTTC. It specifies CASSDLATGLLWGTQYF.

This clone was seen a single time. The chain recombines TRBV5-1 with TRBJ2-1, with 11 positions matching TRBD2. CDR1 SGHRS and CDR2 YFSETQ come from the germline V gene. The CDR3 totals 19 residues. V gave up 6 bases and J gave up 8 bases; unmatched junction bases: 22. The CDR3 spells CASMPPVLRLRLAGYEQFF. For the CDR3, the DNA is TGCGCCAGCATGCCCCCCGTTCTGAGACTAAGACTAGCGGGATATGAGCAGTTCTTC.

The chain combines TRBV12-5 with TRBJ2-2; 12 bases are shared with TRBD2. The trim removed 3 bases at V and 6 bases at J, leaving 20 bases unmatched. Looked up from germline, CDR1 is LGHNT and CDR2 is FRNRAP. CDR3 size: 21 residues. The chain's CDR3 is CASGFTLGASGRAASAGELFF. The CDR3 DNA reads TGTGCTAGTGGTTTCACCCTGGGCGCTAGCGGGAGGGCAGCATCCGCCGGGGAGCTGTTTTTT.